Following are 3 T cell receptor beta chains from one sample sequenced in a study of T cell changes during pregnancy in multiple sclerosis. Data came from immunoSEQ multiplex PCR; TCRdb stores just in-frame clones and leaves some out. The sample consists of tens of thousands of clones, about 93% of them appearing once. The source was peripheral blood, collected in the first trimester of pregnancy. All receptors derive from a female donor with multiple sclerosis, enrolled in a pregnancy study.

The chain has TRBV7-3 and TRBJ1-6; 9 bases fit TRBD1. V was clipped by 5 bases and J by 10 bases; unmatched bases: 6. The germline gives CDR1 SGHTA, CDR2 FQGTGA. The CDR3 length is 14 residues. The CDR3 coding sequence is TGTGCCAGCAGCCTCGGACAGGGGAAATCACCCCTCCACTTT. It encodes CASSLGQGKSPLHF.

This clone came up once. The CDR3 spells CASSLQVGTGYNEQFF. CDR3 nucleotide sequence: TGTGCCAGCAGCTTACAAGTTGGGACAGGTTACAATGAGCAGTTCTTC. The V call is TRBV7-2, the J call TRBJ2-1; the match to TRBD1 covers 8 bases. CDR1 and CDR2 (germline): SGHTA, FQGNSA. V dropped 2 bases and J dropped 4; count of bases not matched to a gene: 7. The CDR3 covers 16 residues.

The genes are TRBV18 and TRBJ1-5; TRBD1 aligns across 8 bases. The CDR3 runs to 17 residues. V lost 3 bases and J lost 1; bases outside the gene matches: 8. Germline lookup yields CDR1 KGHSH and CDR2 LQKENI. CDR3 sequence: CASSPIGTGESNQPQHF. Written as DNA, the CDR3 is TGTGCCAGCTCACCGATTGGGACAGGAGAAAGCAATCAGCCCCAGCATTTT.